Following are 25 T cell receptor beta chains from one sample sequenced in a study of shared clonotypes between healthy human individuals. This table comes from immunoSEQ multiplex PCR, and its TCRdb copy is limited to in-frame clones, with some not included. The sample has about 2.3 million clones, 85% to 95% seen once; the top ten hold around 0.4%. The material sequenced was naive CD4+ T cells from PBMCs. Subset of the sample: CD45RA+ positively selected. These receptor sequences come from a man aged 18 to 35 in good health. Some clones in this sample may be carry-over from other donors' samples.

Turning to this clone: This sample also contains other DNA sequences that code for the same CDR3. This rearrangement joins TRBV19 to TRBJ2-1, with 8 bases fitting TRBD2. The CDR3 consists of 14 residues. The V gene's germline CDR1 is LNHDA and CDR2 SQIVND (reference sequence). V lost 6 bases and J lost 1; bases outside the gene matches: 2. CDR3 protein: CASRSGSSYNEQFF. CDR3 sequence (DNA): TGTGCCAGTAGGAGCGGGAGTTCCTACAATGAGCAGTTCTTC.

The chain links TRBV19 to TRBJ2-7; no clear D gene. The CDR3 runs 15 residues. V was trimmed by 3 bases and J by 6 bases, leaving 18 bases between them. Germline CDR1 LNHDA, CDR2 SQIVND (reference sequence). The CDR3 DNA follows: TGTGCCAGTAGTATGTCCGGCAGGCCCGACACCGAGCAGTACTTC. Residues: CASSMSGRPDTEQYF.

With regard to this clone: Distinct nucleotide sequences in the sample also encode this CDR3. This chain joins TRBV6-5 and TRBJ1-2; D is possibly TRBD1 (6 bases). Trimming removed 0 bases from V and 2 bases from J, with 10 bases in between. This CDR3 has 15 residues. Looked up from germline, CDR1 is MNHEY and CDR2 is SVGAGI. Here the CDR3 reads CASSYSRQANYGYTF. CDR3 nucleotides: TGTGCCAGCAGTTACTCGAGACAGGCGAACTATGGCTACACCTTC.

The chain uses TRBV28 and TRBJ2-2, with D perhaps matching TRBD1 (7 bases). Germline CDR1 and CDR2: MDHEN and SYDVKM. This CDR3 contains 15 residues. V was pared by 7 bases and J by 8 bases, with 20 bases between. This CDR3 reads CASTQRVYRGGELFF. In DNA form, the CDR3 reads TGTGCCAGCACCCAGCGGGTATACAGGGGTGGGGAGCTGTTTTTT.

The chain is built from TRBV4-2 and TRBJ1-5; D remains unclear. V lost 3 bases, J lost 2 bases, and 11 bases lay in between. CDR3 length equals 15 residues. Germline V CDR1 and CDR2: LGHNA, YNFKEQ. The CDR3 loop is CASSQSDTRNQPQHF. As DNA, the CDR3 is TGTGCCAGCAGCCAGTCCGACACCCGCAATCAGCCCCAGCATTTT.

This clone is a singleton in its sample. The chain combines TRBV6-5 with TRBJ2-6; D not certain. V was pared by 2 bases and J by 1 base, with 9 bases between. CDR1 is MNHEY and CDR2 is SVGAGI in the germline V gene. This CDR3 comprises 16 residues. CDR3 in amino acids: CASSYTLQSGANVLTF. CDR3 sequence (DNA): TGTGCCAGCAGTTACACCCTACAATCTGGGGCCAACGTCCTGACTTTC.

The chain couples TRBV5-1 to TRBJ2-5; no clear D. CDR1 and CDR2 from the germline V gene are SGHRS and YFSETQ. The CDR3 extends over 14 amino acids. V shed 3 bases and J shed 4 bases, with 13 bases lying between them. For the CDR3, the DNA is TGCGCCAGCAGCTACGGCCTCGGCGGAGAGACCCAGTACTTC. Protein sequence: CASSYGLGGETQYF.

Worth noting for this clone: Other DNA sequences within the sample encode an identical CDR3. V usage is TRBV6-5 and J usage is TRBJ1-1, with D perhaps matching TRBD1 (6 bases). Germline values: CDR1 MNHEY, CDR2 SVGAGI. The V end was cut by 4 bases, the J end by 11 bases, with 17 bases between. This CDR3 has 13 amino acids. In DNA, the CDR3 is TGTGCCAGCAGTTCCCCTGCAGGGGCGGGGGCTTTCTTT. As protein: CASSSPAGAGAFF.

The rearrangement uses TRBV5-6 and TRBJ2-7; D might be TRBD1 (6 bases). The CDR3 extends over 15 amino acids. CDR1 and CDR2 from the germline V gene are SGHDT and YYEEEE. V was clipped by 6 bases and J by 3 bases, with 19 bases between them. The CDR3 protein is CASTHRGHPFYEQYF. CDR3 DNA: TGTGCCAGCACCCACCGGGGACACCCTTTCTACGAGCAGTACTTC.

This chain uses TRBV28 with TRBJ2-6, with 8 bases fitting TRBD1. The CDR3 spans 18 residues. Looked up from germline, CDR1 is MDHEN and CDR2 is SYDVKM. V was pared by 2 bases and J by 0 bases, with 6 bases of the junction left unmatched. The CDR3 DNA follows: TGTGCCAGCAGTTTAAGACAGGGGAAGGGCTCTGGGGCCAACGTCCTGACTTTC. It translates to CASSLRQGKGSGANVLTF.

This clone was seen once. V gene TRBV2 combines with J gene TRBJ2-7; D gene ambiguous. This CDR3 spans 10 amino acids. The germline V gene encodes CDR1 SNHLY and CDR2 FYNNEI. Trimming shortened V by 8 bases and J by 3 bases, and 5 bases separated the two germline ends. The CDR3 DNA reads TGTGCCAGCCGATTCTACGAGCAGTACTTC. This encodes CASRFYEQYF.

The V and J genes are TRBV5-1 and TRBJ2-1; D remains unclear. Deletions cut 0 bases from V and 5 bases from J, with 15 bases between. The CDR3 is 16 amino acids. The germline CDR1 and CDR2 sequences are SGHRS and YFSETQ. CDR3 nucleotides: TGCGCCAGCAGCTTGGAGATGGGAAGAAGGGACAATGAGCAGTTCTTC. This sequence encodes CASSLEMGRRDNEQFF.

The CDR3 region has the DNA TGTGCCAGCAGCTTGGACAGGTTCACCGGGGAGCTGTTTTTT. It codes for CASSLDRFTGELFF. V gene TRBV11-1 combines with J gene TRBJ2-2, with 7 nucleotides matching TRBD1. The V segment lost 3 bases and the J segment 4 bases; nucleotides outside the gene matches: 2. The CDR3 extends over 14 amino acids. Germline V gives CDR1 SGHAT, CDR2 FQDESV (reference sequence).

The DNA for the CDR3 is TGTGCCAGCAGTGGCGGGGGGGCAAACAATCAGCCCCAGCATTTT. This codes for CASSGGGANNQPQHF. The chain recombines TRBV28 with TRBJ1-5; TRBD1 might be the D (6 bases). This CDR3 is built from 15 residues. Per germline, CDR1 MDHEN and CDR2 SYDVKM. V was trimmed by 5 bases and J by 3 bases, leaving 14 bases between them. The full variable domain, completed using reference TRBV28 and TRBJ1-5, is DVKVTQSSRYLVKRTGEKVFLECVQDMDHENMFWYRQDPGLGLRLIYFSYDVKMKEKGDIPEGYSVSREKKERFSLILESASTNQTSMYLCASSGGGANNQPQHFGDGTRLSIL.

This chain links TRBV5-1 with TRBJ2-7; 11 positions agree with TRBD2. The germline V gene encodes CDR1 SGHRS and CDR2 YFSETQ. V was clipped by 4 bases and J by 2 bases; unmatched bases: 5. This CDR3 region has 15 residues. CDR3 loop: CASSKGLAATYEQYF. The CDR3 DNA reads as TGCGCCAGCAGCAAGGGACTAGCGGCGACCTACGAGCAGTACTTC.

This clone was counted only a few times. The gene calls are TRBV5-1 and TRBJ1-1; 7 nucleotides align to TRBD1. J gave up 4 bases and V 7 bases, and 10 bases lay outside the gene matches. CDR1 and CDR2 (germline): SGHRS, YFSETQ. The length of the CDR3 is 14 residues. CDR3 sequence (DNA): TGCGCCAGCTATCTTTCTGCAGGGGGCACTGAAGCTTTCTTT. Translation gives CASYLSAGGTEAFF.

This clone was found once. The chain uses TRBV6-5 and TRBJ1-3; D not certain. The V end was cut by 0 bases, the J end by 0 bases, with 9 bases between. The CDR3 totals 16 residues. Germline V gene lookup returns CDR1 MNHEY and CDR2 SVGAGI. The CDR3 bases are TGTGCCAGCAGTTACTCTCCAGCAGGCTCTGGAAACACCATATATTTT. Protein product: CASSYSPAGSGNTIYF.

The CDR3 nucleotides read TGCAGCGTTGTGGCGCGAAACTACGAGCAGTACTTC. Protein sequence: CSVVARNYEQYF. V is TRBV29-1 and J is TRBJ2-7; D gene ambiguous. The CDR3 totals 12 residues. The V end was cut by 4 bases, the J end by 3 bases, with 10 bases between. Germline V CDR1 and CDR2: SQVTM, ANQGSEA.

This clone has a single count. The chain links TRBV7-9 to TRBJ1-1, with TRBD1 identical over 9 bases. This CDR3 spans 15 amino acids. Germline loops: CDR1 SEHNR, CDR2 FQNEAQ (reference sequence). The J segment lost 1 base and the V segment lost 6 bases, leaving 6 bases of the junction unmatched. The CDR3 nucleotides read TGTGCCAGCAGATACTGGGACAGGGCGAACACTGAAGCTTTCTTT. It encodes CASRYWDRANTEAFF. The variable domain in full, with the rest retrieved from reference TRBV7-9 and TRBJ1-1, is DTGVSQNPRHKITKRGQNVTFRCDPISEHNRLYWYRQTLGQGPEFLTYFQNEAQLEKSRLLSDRFSAERPKGSFSTLEIQRTEQGDSAMYLCASRYWDRANTEAFFGQGTRLTVV.

This clone has just one count. This chain uses TRBV6-5 with TRBJ2-7; TRBD1 might be the D (6 bases). Trimming pared 0 bases from V and 2 bases from J, leaving 11 bases between. Germline V gene lookup returns CDR1 MNHEY and CDR2 SVGAGI. The CDR3 covers 15 residues. CDR3 amino acids: CASSYSTAGAYEQYF. CDR3 DNA: TGTGCCAGCAGTTACTCGACGGCAGGGGCCTACGAGCAGTACTTC.

This chain uses TRBV7-8 with TRBJ2-3; 7 bases fit TRBD2. The germline CDR1 and CDR2 sequences are SGHVS and FQNEAQ. The CDR3 is 17 amino acids. Trimming at V came to 1 base and at J to 2 bases, leaving 9 bases not matched to a gene. CDR3 nucleotides: TGTGCCAGCAGCTTAGTCCGCGGGAGCGGGAACACAGATACGCAGTATTTT. Protein sequence: CASSLVRGSGNTDTQYF.

The V call is TRBV9, the J call TRBJ2-1; maybe TRBD1 (6 bases). V lost 2 bases to trimming and J lost 0 bases, with 12 bases between them. The CDR3 has 16 amino acids. The germline V gene encodes CDR1 SGDLS and CDR2 YYNGEE. CDR3 region: CASSVLLDSSYNEQFF. CDR3 DNA: TGTGCCAGCAGCGTGCTTCTGGACAGCTCCTACAATGAGCAGTTCTTC.

The rearrangement joins TRBV5-1 to TRBJ1-1; possible D gene TRBD1, 6 bases. CDR1 SGHRS and CDR2 YFSETQ come from the germline V gene. Trimming took off 4 bases at V and 6 bases at J, with 19 bases between the two ends. The CDR3 totals 15 residues. As DNA, the CDR3 is TGCGCCAGCAGCGAGACCGGGGGCGTCATCTCTGAAGCTTTCTTT. Translating gives CASSETGGVISEAFF.

The chain is built from TRBV30 and TRBJ2-1, with D maybe TRBD1 (6 bases). The CDR3 extends over 12 amino acids. CDR1 is GTSNPN, CDR2 SVGIG, per germline (reference sequence). V dropped 3 bases and J dropped 8 bases, with 11 bases sitting between them. Here the CDR3 reads CAWRGAGDEQFF. In DNA form, the CDR3 reads TGTGCCTGGAGGGGGGCCGGGGATGAGCAGTTCTTC.

The V call is TRBV5-1, the J call TRBJ2-7; 9 positions agree with TRBD1. This CDR3 is built from 16 residues. Trimming at V came to 3 bases and at J to 4 bases, leaving 11 bases not matched to a gene. Germline CDR1 is SGHRS and CDR2 is YFSETQ. CDR3 nucleotide sequence: TGCGCCAGCAGCTCGGGACAGGGTGGAAGTTCATACGAGCAGTACTTC. It translates to CASSSGQGGSSYEQYF.